Shown below are 7 T cell receptor beta chains from a single sample sequenced in a study of OX40 agonist ivuxolimab in advanced cancers. Clones were sequenced by immunoSEQ multiplex PCR, and TCRdb holds only the in-frame ones, with some missing. The profile shows roughly 62,000 clones, around 93% of them singletons. The sequenced sample was CD4+ or CD8+ T cells sorted from blood, obtained in a trial of the OX40 agonist ivuxolimab. These receptors were obtained from an adult with an advanced solid tumor such as melanoma, head and neck, liver or kidney cancer.

The chain links TRBV7-9 to TRBJ2-7; no definite D call. Deletions cut 6 bases from V and 3 bases from J, with 12 bases between. The CDR3 covers 13 residues. Germline loops: CDR1 SEHNR, CDR2 FQNEAQ (reference sequence). CDR3 sequence reads: CASSQIGIYEQYF. The CDR3 DNA sequence: TGTGCCAGCAGTCAAATCGGAATCTACGAGCAGTACTTC.

This chain links TRBV4-2 with TRBJ2-1, with 9 bases aligning to TRBD2. J gave up 7 bases and V 0 bases, and 7 bases lay outside the gene matches. The CDR3 spans 16 residues. Germline CDR1 is LGHNA and CDR2 is YNFKEQ. CDR3 sequence: CASSQDRGGRGNEQFF. DNA for the CDR3: TGTGCCAGCAGCCAAGATAGGGGCGGGAGGGGTAATGAGCAGTTCTTC.

The chain joins TRBV28 to TRBJ2-1, with 7 bases matching TRBD1. V was clipped by 4 bases and J by 2 bases; unmatched bases: 11. Germline-derived CDR1 and CDR2 are MDHEN and SYDVKM. The CDR3 runs to 17 residues. The CDR3 reads CASSSGQAAPPYNEQFF. The CDR3 DNA is TGTGCCAGCAGTTCAGGACAGGCCGCACCTCCCTACAATGAGCAGTTCTTC.

V gene TRBV7-2 combines with J gene TRBJ2-5; 7 bases match TRBD2. The end of the DNA aligns better with TRBJ2-7, so the J call may be wrong. CDR1 and CDR2 from the germline V gene are SGHTA and FQGNSA. This CDR3 spans 16 amino acids. Here the CDR3 reads CASSLALGGGDYEQYF. CDR3 nucleotides: TGTGCCAGCAGCTTAGCGCTTGGGGGAGGGGACTACGAGCAGTACTTC.

This clone was counted ten times or more. V gene TRBV19 combines with J gene TRBJ2-7, with 12 bases that match TRBD1. There are 14 residues in the CDR3. CDR1 LNHDA and CDR2 SQIVND come from the germline V gene (reference sequence). Trimming took 3 bases from V and 6 from J; bases not matched to a gene: 3. Written as DNA, the CDR3 is TGTGCCAGTAGTATGGGGACAGGGGGCGCCGAGCAGTACTTC. Its translation is CASSMGTGGAEQYF.

Points on this clone: This may arise from a read error, as a much more abundant clone is one base away. This CDR3 reads CASSLGGGNTEAFF. The CDR3 DNA reads TGTGCCAGCAGTTTAGGGGGGGGAAACACTGAAGCTTTCTTT. V gene TRBV28 combines with J gene TRBJ1-1, with a tentative D call TRBD1 (5 bases). Deletions cut 2 bases from V and 2 bases from J, with 9 bases between. The CDR3 is 14 residues long. Per the germline V gene, CDR1 is MDHEN and CDR2 is SYDVKM.

V gene TRBV28 combines with J gene TRBJ2-7, with TRBD2 identical over 15 bases. The germline V gene encodes CDR1 MDHEN and CDR2 SYDVKM. Trimming removed 5 bases from V and 3 bases from J; junction bases left unmatched: 11. The CDR3 runs to 18 residues. CDR3: CASSPAGLAGGYLYEQYF. CDR3 DNA sequence: TGTGCCAGCAGTCCGGCCGGACTAGCGGGAGGGTACCTCTACGAGCAGTACTTC.